The 21 T cell receptor beta chains given below trace back to one sample, sequenced in a study of early stage breast cancer tumors. Sequencing was performed with immunoSEQ multiplex PCR; in TCRdb, only in-frame clones are kept and a portion is missing. Found here are tens of thousands of clones, approximately 78% of them singletons; the top ten hold 3% to 4%. Sample: blood. These receptors originate from a person in their 40s with breast cancer.

The chain is built from TRBV9 and TRBJ1-6, with D possibly being TRBD1 (6 bases). Trimming removed 4 bases at V and 4 bases at J, with 12 bases between. Germline V gene lookup returns CDR1 SGDLS and CDR2 YYNGEE. This CDR3 has 15 amino acids. CDR3 protein: CASSPRDMYNSPLHF. In DNA, the CDR3 is TGTGCCAGCAGCCCGCGGGACATGTATAATTCACCCCTCCACTTT.

The rearrangement uses TRBV19 and TRBJ1-5; D remains unclear. Per the germline V gene, CDR1 is LNHDA and CDR2 is SQIVND (reference sequence). V was cut by 2 bases and J by 4 bases, with 12 bases left in between. The CDR3 is 15 amino acids. The CDR3 DNA reads as TGTGCCAGTAGTATATCCGGGGATGGGAATCAGCCCCAGCATTTT. This sequence encodes CASSISGDGNQPQHF. Drawing the rest from reference TRBV19 and TRBJ1-5, the complete variable domain is DGGITQSPKYLFRKEGQNVTLSCEQNLNHDAMYWYRQDPGQGLRLIYYSQIVNDFQKGDIAEGYSVSREKKESFPLTVTSAQKNPTAFYLCASSISGDGNQPQHFGDGTRLSIL.

The V and J genes are TRBV14 and TRBJ2-1, with D possibly being TRBD1 (5 bases). V lost 4 bases and J lost 0, with 13 bases in between. Germline CDR1 is SGHDN and CDR2 is FVKESK. CDR3 length: 16 amino acids. In nucleotides, the CDR3 is TGTGCCAGCAGCCCGGTAGTGGGGCCCTCCTACAATGAGCAGTTCTTC. Protein: CASSPVVGPSYNEQFF.

The chain links TRBV19 to TRBJ2-2, with TRBD1 identical over 9 bases. This CDR3 has 13 residues. Germline-derived CDR1 and CDR2 are LNHDA and SQIVND (reference sequence). Unmatched junction bases numbered 7, after V lost 11 bases and J lost 6 bases. CDR3 sequence (DNA): TGTGCCGCCGGGACAGGGTTGTCCGGGGAGCTGTTTTTT. Its protein is CAAGTGLSGELFF. The variable domain in full, completed from reference TRBV19 and TRBJ2-2, reads DGGITQSPKYLFRKEGQNVTLSCEQNLNHDAMYWYRQDPGQGLRLIYYSQIVNDFQKGDIAEGYSVSREKKESFPLTVTSAQKNPTAFYLCAAGTGLSGELFFGEGSRLTVL.

This clone was recorded once. The genes are TRBV19 and TRBJ2-5, with TRBD2 identical over 8 bases. The germline V gene encodes CDR1 LNHDA and CDR2 SQIVND (reference sequence). The CDR3 covers 13 residues. V dropped 4 bases and J dropped 4; count of bases not matched to a gene: 2. For the CDR3, the DNA is TGTGCCAGTAGTAGCGGGGGGCCAGAGACCCAGTACTTC. Amino acid sequence: CASSSGGPETQYF.

The gene calls are TRBV6-1 and TRBJ2-1; 15 bases fit TRBD2. Looked up from germline, CDR1 is MNHNS and CDR2 is SASEGT. The V and J ends lost 8 bases and 9 bases, in that order; junction bases with no gene match: 2. This CDR3 has 13 amino acids. CDR3 sequence (DNA): TGTGCCAGCGGGACTAGCGGGAGGTCTGAGCAGTTCTTC. Its protein product is CASGTSGRSEQFF.

This clone was detected only a few times. Within the sample, other DNA sequences also encode this same CDR3. The chain links TRBV19 to TRBJ2-7, with TRBD2 matching 10 bases. The CDR3 covers 14 residues. Per the germline V gene, CDR1 is LNHDA and CDR2 is SQIVND (reference sequence). V shed 1 base and J 3 bases; nucleotides not matched to a gene: 0. This chain's CDR3 is CASSIGLAGYEQYF. The DNA for the CDR3 is TGTGCCAGTAGTATAGGACTAGCGGGCTACGAGCAGTACTTC.

This chain uses TRBV6-6 with TRBJ1-3; D is perhaps TRBD1 (5 bases). Germline V gene sequence: CDR1 MNHNY, CDR2 SVGAGI (reference sequence). The CDR3 contains 14 residues. Trimming pared 4 bases from V and 0 bases from J, leaving 7 bases between. CDR3 protein: CASSSQGSGNTIYF. The DNA of the CDR3 is TGTGCCAGCAGTTCCCAGGGCTCTGGAAACACCATATATTTT.

The CDR3 spells CASSLDSSGLYNEQFF. CDR3 DNA sequence: TGTGCCAGCAGCTTAGACTCGAGCGGGTTATACAATGAGCAGTTCTTC. The rearrangement links TRBV11-3 to TRBJ2-1, with TRBD2 as a possible D gene (6 bases). Germline V gene lookup returns CDR1 SGHNT and CDR2 YENEEA. The CDR3 extends over 16 amino acids. V lost 0 bases and J lost 4, with 13 bases in between.

The gene calls are TRBV9 and TRBJ1-1; no clear D gene. The CDR3 has 13 amino acids. V was clipped by 0 bases and J by 3 bases, with 6 bases between them. Germline lookup yields CDR1 SGDLS and CDR2 YYNGEE. The CDR3 DNA follows: TGTGCCAGCAGCGTAGTGGAATACACTGAAGCTTTCTTT. Translation gives CASSVVEYTEAFF. Full variable domain (outside the CDR3, taken from reference TRBV9 and TRBJ1-1): DSGVTQTPKHLITATGQRVTLRCSPRSGDLSVYWYQQSLDQGLQFLIQYYNGEERAKGNILERFSAQQFPDLHSELNLSSLELGDSALYFCASSVVEYTEAFFGQGTRLTVV.

The V and J genes are TRBV5-4 and TRBJ1-2, with a tentative D call TRBD1 (6 bases). Between the trimmed V and J ends, which lost 0 bases and 6 bases, there was a span of 12 bases. Germline V gene data show CDR1 as SGHNT and CDR2 as YYREEE (reference sequence). CDR3 size: 14 residues. The CDR3 DNA is TGTGCCAGCAGCTTGGCCCAGGGGAGAGATGGCTACACCTTC. Its protein is CASSLAQGRDGYTF.

The chain recombines TRBV6-1 with TRBJ2-7, with 9 bases aligning to TRBD1. Germline trimming cut 0 bases from V and 4 bases from J; bases unmatched to any gene: 7. This CDR3 is 16 amino acids long. Germline V gene sequence: CDR1 MNHNS, CDR2 SASEGT. CDR3 DNA sequence: TGTGCCAGCAGTGAAGCGCAGACAGGGGGGGGTTACGAGCAGTACTTC. It translates to CASSEAQTGGGYEQYF.

The rearrangement uses TRBV11-3 and TRBJ2-5; D is perhaps TRBD2 (5 bases). V lost 2 bases and J 5 bases, leaving 6 bases between the germline ends. This CDR3 region has 12 residues. In germline, CDR1 is SGHNT, CDR2 YENEEA. CDR3 region: CASSLRGETQYF. In DNA form, the CDR3 reads TGTGCCAGCAGCTTAAGAGGGGAGACCCAGTACTTC.

J is TRBJ2-1 and V is TRBV30; maybe TRBD2 (6 bases). Per germline, CDR1 GTSNPN and CDR2 SVGIG (reference sequence). Trimming stripped 1 base from V and 12 bases from J, with 13 bases between. CDR3 length: 12 residues. In DNA form, the CDR3 reads TGTGCCTGGAGTGGGGACTCCAGGTCGCAGTTCTTC. This translates into CAWSGDSRSQFF.

The J gene is TRBJ2-2, the V gene TRBV11-1; the match to TRBD2 covers 11 bases. The germline V gene encodes CDR1 SGHAT and CDR2 FQDESV (reference sequence). The CDR3 totals 16 residues. The junction had 6 bases not matched to a gene; V was cut back by 6 bases and J by 3 bases. In DNA form, the CDR3 reads TGTGCCAGCAGATTTCTAGCGGGAGGTCACACCGGGGAGCTGTTTTTT. Translating gives CASRFLAGGHTGELFF.

The CDR3 here is CASVLGGNEQFF. The CDR3 DNA reads as TGTGCCAGCGTCCTAGGGGGTAATGAGCAGTTCTTC. The gene calls are TRBV2 and TRBJ2-1; D may be TRBD1 (6 bases). The CDR3 has 12 residues. Trimming left V 8 bases short and J 7 bases short, with 12 bases between. Per germline, CDR1 SNHLY and CDR2 FYNNEI.

This clone came up a few times. The rearrangement uses TRBV5-4 and TRBJ2-7; D might be TRBD1 or TRBD2, each matching 7 bases. Trimming took 2 bases from V and 7 from J, leaving 13 bases between them. The CDR3 length is 13 residues. The germline gives CDR1 SGHNT, CDR2 YYREEE (reference sequence). The CDR3 nucleotides read TGTGCCAGCAGCTTCCCAGGGGGGGAGGAGCAGTACTTC. The encoded protein is CASSFPGGEEQYF.

This chain connects TRBV30 to TRBJ1-1; maybe TRBD1 (6 bases). In germline, CDR1 is GTSNPN, CDR2 SVGIG (reference sequence). V lost 2 bases and J lost 0, with 25 bases in between. This CDR3 is built from 19 residues. CDR3 in amino acids: CAWSPGARGWGGLNTEAFF. The DNA for the CDR3 is TGTGCCTGGAGTCCAGGGGCCCGCGGCTGGGGGGGGTTGAACACTGAAGCTTTCTTT.

CDR3 bases: TGCGCCAGCAGCCAAGGGGGACTAGCGGGAGTCAATGAGCAGTTCTTC. It yields the protein CASSQGGLAGVNEQFF. The V and J genes are TRBV4-1 and TRBJ2-1, with TRBD2 identical over 14 bases. V lost 1 base and J lost 6; bases outside the gene matches: 2. Germline CDR1 MGHRA, CDR2 YSYEKL. CDR3 length equals 16 residues.

The chain carries TRBV11-1 and TRBJ2-5; the D call may be TRBD1 or TRBD2 (5 bases each). This CDR3 region has 15 residues. V lost 5 bases and J 5 bases, leaving 18 bases between the germline ends. From germline, CDR1 is SGHAT and CDR2 FQDESV (reference sequence). The CDR3 here is CASSLVGEPSETQYF. CDR3 nucleotide sequence: TGTGCCAGCAGCCTCGTGGGGGAGCCGAGTGAGACCCAGTACTTC.

The gene calls are TRBV4-1 and TRBJ1-4; D uncertain. Trimming shortened V by 2 bases and J by 5 bases, and 6 bases separated the two germline ends. This CDR3 has 13 amino acids. Germline V gene lookup returns CDR1 MGHRA and CDR2 YSYEKL. The CDR3 here is CASSQLWNEKLFF. The DNA for the CDR3 is TGCGCCAGCAGCCAACTTTGGAATGAAAAACTGTTTTTT.